A single sample is the source of the 23 T cell receptor beta chains below, sequenced in a study of blood T cell repertoires in COVID-19. The table came from immunoSEQ multiplex PCR; TCRdb's copy has only in-frame clones and leaves some out. The sample holds 78,000 or so clones; roughly 86% are singletons and the top ten take around 5%. Sequencing was carried out using peripheral blood. The source is a middle-aged man with active or convalescent COVID-19.

This rearrangement joins TRBV4-1 to TRBJ2-7; possible D gene TRBD1, 6 bases. Trimming pared 4 bases from V and 0 bases from J, leaving 19 bases between. The germline V gene encodes CDR1 MGHRA and CDR2 YSYEKL. The CDR3 spans 17 residues. The CDR3 DNA reads TGCGCCAGCAGCCCCTCATTACAGGGCCGGAGCTCCTACGAGCAGTACTTC. It encodes CASSPSLQGRSSYEQYF.

The chain recombines TRBV28 with TRBJ1-2; D may be TRBD1 (6 bases). Germline V gene sequence: CDR1 MDHEN, CDR2 SYDVKM. This CDR3 comprises 13 residues. CDR3 sequence (DNA): TGTGGCACCCGGACAGTGCGGAACTATGGCTACACCTTC. This gives the protein CGTRTVRNYGYTF.

This rearrangement joins TRBV5-8 to TRBJ1-1; TRBD1 agrees at 9 bases. J gave up 1 base and V 4 bases, and 5 bases lay outside the gene matches. The CDR3 covers 15 residues. Germline V CDR1 and CDR2: SGHTS, YDEGEE. The CDR3 bases are TGTGCCAGCAGCGAGCCGGGACAGGGGAACACTGAAGCTTTCTTT. Amino acid sequence: CASSEPGQGNTEAFF.

CDR3 residues: CASSLDGTAAFYEQYF. Here the CDR3 DNA reads TGCGCCAGCAGCTTGGATGGGACAGCCGCCTTCTACGAGCAGTACTTC. The chain is built from TRBV5-1 and TRBJ2-7; TRBD1 aligns across 7 bases. The CDR3 extends over 16 amino acids. J was trimmed by 3 bases and V by 0 bases; bases with no gene match: 9. The germline V gene has CDR1 SGHRS and CDR2 YFSETQ.

V and J are TRBV7-6 and TRBJ2-2; 12 bases match TRBD2. The V gene end was trimmed by 2 bases and the J gene end by 1 base; junction bases not matched to a gene: 5. This CDR3 is 18 amino acids long. The germline V gene encodes CDR1 SGHVS and CDR2 FNYEAQ. The CDR3 nucleotides are TGTGCCAGCAGCTTACTTCAGACTAGCGGGGGGAACACCGGGGAGCTGTTTTTT. Amino acid sequence: CASSLLQTSGGNTGELFF.

The V gene is TRBV10-1, the J gene TRBJ1-6; 7 positions agree with TRBD1. The CDR3 totals 17 residues. The V gene's germline CDR1 is WNHNN and CDR2 SYGVQD (reference sequence). The trim removed 0 bases at V and 6 bases at J, leaving 8 bases unmatched. The CDR3 region has the DNA TGCGCCAGCAGTGAGTCGGACAGGCTTGGGGGTAATTCACCCCTCCACTTT. Amino acid sequence: CASSESDRLGGNSPLHF.

The count of this clone is one. The chain employs TRBV15 and TRBJ1-1; D is unresolved. V lost 5 bases, J lost 3 bases, and 13 bases lay in between. Germline CDR1 LNHNV, CDR2 YYDKDF (reference sequence). The CDR3 spans 14 residues. CDR3 protein: CATSGGPIYTEAFF. The DNA for the CDR3 is TGTGCCACCAGCGGCGGTCCGATTTACACTGAAGCTTTCTTT.

This chain connects TRBV28 to TRBJ1-5; the match to TRBD1 covers 11 bases. The V and J ends lost 1 base and 4 bases, in that order; junction bases with no gene match: 6. The germline V gene encodes CDR1 MDHEN and CDR2 SYDVKM. The CDR3 spans 17 residues. The CDR3 is CASSLFSGQGENQPQHF. The CDR3 nucleotides read TGTGCCAGCAGTTTATTCTCGGGACAGGGGGAGAATCAGCCCCAGCATTTT.

This rearrangement joins TRBV7-8 to TRBJ1-1; D possibly corresponds to TRBD1 (5 bases). V dropped 5 bases and J dropped 1 base, with 11 bases sitting between them. CDR1 is SGHVS, CDR2 FQNEAQ, per germline. The CDR3 runs to 14 residues. CDR3 DNA: TGTGCCAGCAGCCTCGGACACGCGAACACTGAAGCTTTCTTT. It is translated as CASSLGHANTEAFF.

The chain combines TRBV18 with TRBJ2-5; TRBD1 might be the D (6 bases). The CDR3 is made up of 14 amino acids. Germline values: CDR1 KGHSH, CDR2 LQKENI. Trimming cost V 0 bases and J 4 bases, with 9 bases left between them. CDR3 sequence: CASSPPNRVETQYF. DNA of the CDR3: TGTGCCAGCTCACCACCGAACAGGGTAGAGACCCAGTACTTC.

This chain connects TRBV5-1 to TRBJ2-1, with D possibly matching TRBD2 (6 bases). V was trimmed by 4 bases and J by 6 bases, leaving 11 bases between them. The CDR3 runs to 13 residues. In germline, CDR1 is SGHRS, CDR2 YFSETQ. This CDR3 reads CASSTRTTNEQFF. The CDR3 DNA follows: TGCGCCAGCAGCACACGGACTACCAATGAGCAGTTCTTC.

Turning to this clone: The junction departs from germline at one end; a sequencing error may be responsible. This chain uses TRBV5-1 with TRBJ2-5, with a tentative D call TRBD2 (5 bases). Germline V gene sequence: CDR1 SGHRS, CDR2 YFSETQ. The CDR3 loop spans 14 amino acids. CDR3 bases: TGCGCCAGCAGTTACGGGGATACCCAAGGGACCCAGTACTTC. Its translation is CASSYGDTQGTQYF.

This chain joins TRBV19 and TRBJ2-1; D is ambiguous. CDR1 is LNHDA, CDR2 SQIVND, per germline (reference sequence). The CDR3 runs to 15 residues. V dropped 0 bases and J dropped 5 bases, with 11 bases sitting between them. Here the CDR3 reads CASSIDPPRHNEQFF. CDR3 bases: TGTGCCAGTAGTATAGACCCACCGAGGCACAATGAGCAGTTCTTC.

The V gene is TRBV5-4, the J gene TRBJ2-2, with TRBD1 identical over 8 bases. The CDR3 spans 15 residues. J was trimmed by 7 bases and V by 2 bases; bases with no gene match: 7. CDR1 and CDR2 from the germline V gene are SGHNT and YYREEE (reference sequence). CDR3 coding DNA: TGTGCCAGCAGCTTCGGACAGGGATCGGGCGGGGAGCTGTTTTTT. Protein: CASSFGQGSGGELFF.

The genes are TRBV5-1 and TRBJ2-5, with TRBD2 matching 11 bases. The CDR3 spans 17 residues. Germline V gene lookup returns CDR1 SGHRS and CDR2 YFSETQ. Trimming removed 0 bases from V and 1 base from J; junction bases left unmatched: 5. CDR3 sequence: CASSLGSSGGAQETQYF. Written as DNA, the CDR3 is TGCGCCAGCAGCTTGGGTAGTAGCGGGGGGGCCCAAGAGACCCAGTACTTC.

The rearrangement links TRBV6-1 to TRBJ2-2; possibly TRBD1 for D (5 bases). The CDR3 covers 14 residues. Germline lookup yields CDR1 MNHNS and CDR2 SASEGT. V was clipped by 6 bases and J by 1 base, with 9 bases between them. Here the CDR3 reads CASRGGQNTGELFF. The DNA for the CDR3 is TGTGCCAGCAGAGGCGGACAGAACACCGGGGAGCTGTTTTTT.

The CDR3 here is CATSRKQVNEQFF. The CDR3 nucleotides are TGTGCCACCAGCAGAAAGCAGGTCAATGAGCAGTTCTTC. The chain is built from TRBV15 and TRBJ2-1; D remains ambiguous. V was pared by 2 bases and J by 6 bases, with 8 bases between. Germline V gives CDR1 LNHNV, CDR2 YYDKDF (reference sequence). This CDR3 has 13 residues.

The chain uses TRBV5-4 and TRBJ2-7, with TRBD2 as a possible D gene (5 bases). The length of the CDR3 is 12 residues. Deletions cut 3 bases from V and 11 bases from J, with 15 bases between. The V gene's germline CDR1 is SGHNT and CDR2 YYREEE (reference sequence). CDR3 sequence: CASSWRTAWEYV. The CDR3 coding sequence is TGTGCCAGCAGCTGGAGGACGGCTTGGGAGTACGTC.

The chain combines TRBV7-9 with TRBJ2-1, with D unclear. CDR3 length: 12 amino acids. Germline-derived CDR1 and CDR2 are SEHNR and FQNEAQ (reference sequence). The ends were cut back, 1 base at V and 10 bases at J, with 8 bases in the middle. The CDR3 coding sequence is TGTGCCAGCAGCTTAGATTCACAGGAGCAGTTCTTC. Its protein product is CASSLDSQEQFF.

Note on this clone: Germline and junction disagree at one end, which may indicate a read error. The J gene is TRBJ2-3, the V gene TRBV6-5; 9 nucleotides agree with TRBD1. Germline assignment: CDR1 MNHEY and CDR2 SVGAGI. This CDR3 is built from 10 residues. Here the CDR3 DNA reads TGTGCCAGCGGCCGGGACAGGGCCAATTTT. It translates to CASGRDRANF.

V and J are TRBV2 and TRBJ2-1; no firm D call. V dropped 1 base and J dropped 0 bases, with 7 bases sitting between them. Germline lookup yields CDR1 SNHLY and CDR2 FYNNEI. This CDR3 has 15 residues. CDR3 coding DNA: TGTGCCAGCAGTGAAGACATCAGCTCCTACAATGAGCAGTTCTTC. Encoded protein: CASSEDISSYNEQFF.

Comments on this clone: Other nucleotide sequences from this sample produce the same CDR3. J is TRBJ2-5 and V is TRBV18; 8 nucleotides agree with TRBD2. The CDR3 covers 17 residues. The ends lost 3 bases at V and 5 bases at J; junction bases unmatched: 14. CDR1 and CDR2 (germline): KGHSH, LQKENI. The CDR3 reads CASSPEGTSYLGETQYF. The CDR3 nucleotides are TGTGCCAGCTCACCGGAGGGGACTAGTTATCTTGGGGAGACCCAGTACTTC.

The rearrangement links TRBV5-1 to TRBJ2-3, with 11 bases aligning to TRBD2. Germline CDR1 reads SGHRS; CDR2 reads YFSETQ. CDR3 length: 14 amino acids. J lost 1 base, V lost 6 bases, and 1 base had no gene match. The CDR3, as DNA: TGCGCCAGCAAGGGACTAGCGGGCACAGATACGCAGTATTTT. The encoded protein is CASKGLAGTDTQYF.